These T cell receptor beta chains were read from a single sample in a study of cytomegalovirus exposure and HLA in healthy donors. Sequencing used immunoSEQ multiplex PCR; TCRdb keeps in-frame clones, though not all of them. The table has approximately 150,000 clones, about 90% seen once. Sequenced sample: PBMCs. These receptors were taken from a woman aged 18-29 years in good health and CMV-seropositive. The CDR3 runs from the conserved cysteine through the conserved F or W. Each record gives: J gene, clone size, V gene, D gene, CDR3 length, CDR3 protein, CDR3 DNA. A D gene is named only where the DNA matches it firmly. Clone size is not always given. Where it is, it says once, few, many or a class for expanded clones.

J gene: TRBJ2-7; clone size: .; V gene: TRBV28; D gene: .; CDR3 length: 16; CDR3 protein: CASSLPGRQASYEQYF; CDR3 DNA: TGTGCCAGCAGTTTACCGGGGAGACAGGCCTCCTACGAGCAGTACTTC
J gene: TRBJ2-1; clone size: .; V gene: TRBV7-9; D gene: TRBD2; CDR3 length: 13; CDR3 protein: CATIAGVLHEQFF; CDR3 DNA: TGTGCCACAATCGCGGGAGTCCTCCATGAGCAGTTCTTC
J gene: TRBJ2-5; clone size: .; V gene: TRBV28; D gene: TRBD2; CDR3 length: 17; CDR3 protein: CASSILAGGPSGETQYF; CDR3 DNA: TGTGCCAGCAGCATACTAGCGGGAGGGCCCTCGGGCGAGACCCAGTACTTC
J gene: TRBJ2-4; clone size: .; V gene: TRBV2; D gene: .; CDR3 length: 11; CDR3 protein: CASIIENIQYF; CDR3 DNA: TGTGCCAGCATTATCGAAAACATTCAGTACTTC
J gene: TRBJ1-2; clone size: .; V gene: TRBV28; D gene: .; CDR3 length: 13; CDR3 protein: CASSFPGEGGYTF; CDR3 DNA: TGTGCCAGCAGTTTCCCAGGGGAGGGTGGCTACACCTTC
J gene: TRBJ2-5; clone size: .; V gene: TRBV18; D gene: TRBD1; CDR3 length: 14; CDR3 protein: CASSPDRVGETQYF; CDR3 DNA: TGTGCCAGCTCACCGGACAGGGTCGGAGAGACCCAGTACTTC
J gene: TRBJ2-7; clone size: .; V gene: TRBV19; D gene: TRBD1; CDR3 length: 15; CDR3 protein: CASSTSGTGALEQYF; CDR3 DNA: TGTGCCAGTAGTACCTCCGGGACAGGGGCCTTGGAGCAGTACTTC
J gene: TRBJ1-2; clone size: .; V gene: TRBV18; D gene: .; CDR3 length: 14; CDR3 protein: CASSPEARGYGYTF; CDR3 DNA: TGTGCCAGCTCACCCGAGGCCAGGGGATATGGCTACACCTTC
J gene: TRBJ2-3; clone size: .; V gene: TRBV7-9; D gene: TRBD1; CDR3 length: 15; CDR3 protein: CASSGTGRDTDTQYF; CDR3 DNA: TGTGCCAGCAGCGGGACAGGGCGAGACACAGATACGCAGTATTTT
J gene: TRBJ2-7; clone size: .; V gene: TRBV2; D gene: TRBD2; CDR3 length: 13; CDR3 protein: CASRIAGDYEQYF; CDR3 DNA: TGTGCCAGCAGGATAGCGGGAGACTACGAGCAGTACTTC
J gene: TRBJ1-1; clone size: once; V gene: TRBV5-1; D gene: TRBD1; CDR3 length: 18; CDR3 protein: CASSSRNDRVGVETEAFF; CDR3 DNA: TGCGCCAGCAGCTCCAGGAACGACAGGGTCGGAGTAGAGACTGAAGCTTTCTTT
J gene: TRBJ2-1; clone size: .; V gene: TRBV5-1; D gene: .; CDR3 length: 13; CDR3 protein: CASSLVGRNEQFF; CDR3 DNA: TGCGCCAGCAGCTTGGTGGGGAGGAATGAGCAGTTCTTC
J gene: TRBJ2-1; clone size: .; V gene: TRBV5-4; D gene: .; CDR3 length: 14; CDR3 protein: CASSLVPGYNEQFF; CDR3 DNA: TGTGCCAGCAGCTTGGTCCCAGGATACAATGAGCAGTTCTTC
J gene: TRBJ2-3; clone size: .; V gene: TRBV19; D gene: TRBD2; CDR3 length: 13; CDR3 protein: CASSIGQGGTQYF; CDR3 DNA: TGTGCCAGTAGTATAGGCCAGGGAGGGACGCAGTATTTT
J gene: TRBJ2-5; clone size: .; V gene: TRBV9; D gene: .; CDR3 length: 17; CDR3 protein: CASSTMETVRSQETQYF; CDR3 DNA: TGTGCCAGCAGCACGATGGAAACAGTAAGGTCGCAAGAGACCCAGTACTTC
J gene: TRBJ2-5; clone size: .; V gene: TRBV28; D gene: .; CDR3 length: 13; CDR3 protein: CASRGDSVKTQYF; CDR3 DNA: TGTGCCAGCAGGGGGGACTCCGTAAAGACCCAGTACTTC
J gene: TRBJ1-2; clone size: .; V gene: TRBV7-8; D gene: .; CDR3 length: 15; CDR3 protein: CASSLYERGNYGYTF; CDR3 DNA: TGTGCCAGCAGCTTATATGAAAGGGGGAACTATGGCTACACCTTC
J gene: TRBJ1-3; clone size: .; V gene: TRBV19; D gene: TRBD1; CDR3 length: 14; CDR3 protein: CASSATGNGNTIYF; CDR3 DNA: TGTGCCAGTAGTGCGACAGGGAACGGAAACACCATATATTTT
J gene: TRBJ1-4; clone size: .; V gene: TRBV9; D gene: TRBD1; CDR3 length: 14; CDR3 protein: CASSAGQGNEKLFF; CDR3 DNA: TGTGCCAGCAGCGCAGGACAGGGCAATGAAAAACTGTTTTTT
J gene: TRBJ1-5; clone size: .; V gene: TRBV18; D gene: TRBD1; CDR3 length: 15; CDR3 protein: CASSRGQDSNQPQHF; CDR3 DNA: TGTGCCAGCTCACGAGGACAGGATAGCAATCAGCCCCAGCATTTT